The following is a T cell receptor beta chain sequence with its context. Its target is not known. The sample carries other DNA sequences with the same CDR3. The data originate from a study of cytomegalovirus exposure and HLA in healthy donors. Study-level findings and limits: In vitro data verified a few CMV-associated chains as specific for CMV antigens.

60 Vbeta and 13 Jbeta primers were used in PCR. The table came from immunoSEQ multiplex PCR; TCRdb's copy has only in-frame clones and leaves some out. The sample has over 110,000 clones; under 90% are singletons. This CDR3 contains 13 residues. Germline V gene data show CDR1 as MNHEY and CDR2 as SVGAGI. The V and J ends lost 5 bases and 4 bases respectively, with 9 bases between them. The chain couples TRBV6-5 to TRBJ1-5, with unresolved D. Sequencing was performed on PBMCs. This receptor was obtained from a male donor in good health and CMV-seronegative. The DNA of the CDR3 is TGTGCCAGCAGTACATCGGGGAATCAGCCCCAGCATTTT. Amino acid sequence: CASSTSGNQPQHF.